The T cell receptor beta chain under discussion was sequenced for a study of technical replicates of blood from a handful of donors. The protocol was immunoSEQ multiplex PCR, while the TCRdb copy is restricted to in-frame clones and leaves out a portion. The sample has 55,000 to 75,000 clones; 85% to 95% are singletons. This clone was seen once. The CDR3 covers 16 residues. Trimming stripped 4 bases from V and 9 bases from J, with 22 bases between. Germline CDR1 and CDR2: MDHEN and SYDVKM. This chain connects TRBV28 to TRBJ2-1, with D maybe TRBD2 (6 bases). Material: T cells isolated from PBMCs. This receptor was obtained from a human donor in good health. CDR3 amino acids: CASSSDRSGLGGEQFF. CDR3 nucleotides: TGTGCCAGCAGTTCCGACCGATCCGGGCTCGGGGGTGAGCAGTTCTTC.